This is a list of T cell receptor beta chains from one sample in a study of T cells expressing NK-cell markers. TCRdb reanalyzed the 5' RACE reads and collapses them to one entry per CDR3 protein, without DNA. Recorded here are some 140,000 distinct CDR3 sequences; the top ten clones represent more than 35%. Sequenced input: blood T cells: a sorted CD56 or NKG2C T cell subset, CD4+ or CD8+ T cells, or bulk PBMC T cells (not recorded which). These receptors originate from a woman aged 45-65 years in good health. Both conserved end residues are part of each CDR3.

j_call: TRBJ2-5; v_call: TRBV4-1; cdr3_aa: CASSQDGTPGKETQYF
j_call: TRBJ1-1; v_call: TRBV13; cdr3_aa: CASGRGGNTEAFF
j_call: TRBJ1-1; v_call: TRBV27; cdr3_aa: CASSVQAPNSMNTEAFF
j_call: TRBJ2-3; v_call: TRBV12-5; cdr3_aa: CASGLGTRVRADTQYF
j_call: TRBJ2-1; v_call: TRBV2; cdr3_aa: CASRYSGGFEQFF
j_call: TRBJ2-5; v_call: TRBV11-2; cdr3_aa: CASSLDGTSGKKGETQYF
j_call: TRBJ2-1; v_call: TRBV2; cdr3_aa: CASSEVALPVSSYNEQFF
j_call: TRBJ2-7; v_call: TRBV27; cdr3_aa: CASSLGEGLHYEQYF
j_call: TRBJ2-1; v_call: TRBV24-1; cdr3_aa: CATSDRGLAGGQGYNEQFF
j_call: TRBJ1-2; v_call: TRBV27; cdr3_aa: CASSIGKGFYGYTF
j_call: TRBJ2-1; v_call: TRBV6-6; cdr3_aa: CASKGGRESSYNEQFF
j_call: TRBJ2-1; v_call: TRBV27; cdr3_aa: CASIESGYNEQFF
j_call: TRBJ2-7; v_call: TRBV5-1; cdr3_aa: CASRASSGTGGIEQYF
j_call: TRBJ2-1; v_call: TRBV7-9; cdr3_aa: CASSLMEGPYNEQFF
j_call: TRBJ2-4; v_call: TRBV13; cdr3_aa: CASSLGRQPTEYF
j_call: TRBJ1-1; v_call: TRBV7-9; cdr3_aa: CASSSSQGMNTEAFF
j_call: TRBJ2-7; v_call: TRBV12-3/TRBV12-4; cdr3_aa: CASSLAPPGLPYEQYF
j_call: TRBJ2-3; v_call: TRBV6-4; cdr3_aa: CASSDGGEDTQYF
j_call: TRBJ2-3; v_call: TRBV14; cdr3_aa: CASSLGLAGDPSTDTQYF
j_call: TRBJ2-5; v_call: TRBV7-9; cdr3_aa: CASTPEVQGEDQETQYF
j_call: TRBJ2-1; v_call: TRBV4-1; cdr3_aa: CASATNDEQFF
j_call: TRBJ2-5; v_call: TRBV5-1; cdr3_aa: CASSSGLAGEETQYF
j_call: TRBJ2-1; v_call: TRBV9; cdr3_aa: CASSELPRGGLVEFF
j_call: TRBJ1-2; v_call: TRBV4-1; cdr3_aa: CASSPPPGHVFYGYTF
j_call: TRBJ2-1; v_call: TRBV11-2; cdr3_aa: CASSLSAGSNYNEQFF
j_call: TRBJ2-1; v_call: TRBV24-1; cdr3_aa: CATSGPLSGSYNEQFF
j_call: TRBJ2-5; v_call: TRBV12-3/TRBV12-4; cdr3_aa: CASYRDSGSKTQYF
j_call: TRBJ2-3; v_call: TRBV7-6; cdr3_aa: CASSHRLAGVTDTQYF
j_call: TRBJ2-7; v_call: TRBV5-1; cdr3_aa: CASSFNIAGQVHSSYEQYF
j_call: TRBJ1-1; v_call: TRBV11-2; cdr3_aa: CASSLGLGLTEAFF
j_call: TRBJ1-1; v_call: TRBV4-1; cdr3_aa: CASSQRQGSEAFF
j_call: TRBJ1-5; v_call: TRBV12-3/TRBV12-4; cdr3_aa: CASGTGFEVGSNQPQHF
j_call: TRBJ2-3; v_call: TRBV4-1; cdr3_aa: CASSQSGRAGDTQYF
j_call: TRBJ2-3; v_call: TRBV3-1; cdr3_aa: CASSLASSVLPTDTQYF
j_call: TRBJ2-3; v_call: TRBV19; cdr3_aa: CASSTDPRVADTQYF
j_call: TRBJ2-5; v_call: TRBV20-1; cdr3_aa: CSASFQPAGWGKETQYF
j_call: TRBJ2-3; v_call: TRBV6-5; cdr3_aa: CASRGQGPSTDTQYF
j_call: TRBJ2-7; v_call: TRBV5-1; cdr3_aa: CASRVGLFYEQYF
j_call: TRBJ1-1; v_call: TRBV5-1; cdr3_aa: CASSFHTVDTEAFF
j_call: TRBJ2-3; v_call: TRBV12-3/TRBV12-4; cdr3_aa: CASSLEGADRDTQYF
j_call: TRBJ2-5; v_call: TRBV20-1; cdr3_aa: CSAAPSSGRGETQYF
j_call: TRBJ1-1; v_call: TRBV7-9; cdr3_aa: CASSLQDLGAFF
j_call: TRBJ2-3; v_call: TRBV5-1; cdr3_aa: CASSRVPGDTQYF
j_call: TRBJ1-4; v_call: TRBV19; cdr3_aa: CASSKEGKLFF
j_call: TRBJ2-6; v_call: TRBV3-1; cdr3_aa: CASSLETGSSGANVLTF